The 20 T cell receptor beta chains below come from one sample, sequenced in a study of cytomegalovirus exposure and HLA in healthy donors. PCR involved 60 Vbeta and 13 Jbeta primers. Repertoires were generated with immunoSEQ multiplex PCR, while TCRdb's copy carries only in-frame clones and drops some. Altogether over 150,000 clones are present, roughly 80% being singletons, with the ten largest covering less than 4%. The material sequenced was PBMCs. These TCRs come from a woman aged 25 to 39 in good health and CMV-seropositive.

CDR3 sequence: CASSRGDRGHEQYF. The CDR3 DNA follows: TGTGCCAGCAGTCGCGGGGACAGGGGGCACGAGCAGTACTTC. The chain uses TRBV28 and TRBJ2-7, with TRBD1 matching over 12 bases. After removal of 5 bases from V and 5 bases from J, the junction contained 4 bases not matched to a gene. Germline V gene data show CDR1 as MDHEN and CDR2 as SYDVKM. The CDR3 is 14 residues long.

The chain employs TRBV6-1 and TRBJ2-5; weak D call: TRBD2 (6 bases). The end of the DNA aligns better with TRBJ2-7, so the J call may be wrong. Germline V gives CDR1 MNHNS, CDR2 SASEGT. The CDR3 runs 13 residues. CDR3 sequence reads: CASRVPSAYEQYF. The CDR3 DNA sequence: TGTGCCAGCAGGGTCCCTAGCGCCTACGAGCAGTACTTC.

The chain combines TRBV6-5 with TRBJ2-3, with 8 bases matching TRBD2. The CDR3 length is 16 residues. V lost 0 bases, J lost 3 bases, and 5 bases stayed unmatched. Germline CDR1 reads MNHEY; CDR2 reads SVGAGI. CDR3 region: CASSYSTGGPTDTQYF. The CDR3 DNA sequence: TGTGCCAGCAGTTACTCGACGGGAGGGCCAACAGATACGCAGTATTTT.

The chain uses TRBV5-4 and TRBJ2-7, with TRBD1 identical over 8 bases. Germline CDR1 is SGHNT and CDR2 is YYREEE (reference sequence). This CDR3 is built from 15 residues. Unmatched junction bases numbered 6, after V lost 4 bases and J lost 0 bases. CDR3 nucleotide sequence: TGTGCCAGCAGCCCAGGGGGCCCGCACTCCTACGAGCAGTACTTC. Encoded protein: CASSPGGPHSYEQYF.

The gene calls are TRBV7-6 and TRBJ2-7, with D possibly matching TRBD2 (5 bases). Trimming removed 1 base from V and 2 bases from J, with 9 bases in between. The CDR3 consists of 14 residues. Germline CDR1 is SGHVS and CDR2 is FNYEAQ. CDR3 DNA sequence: TGTGCCAGCAGCTTAGAGAGCGGTGCCTACGAGCAGTACTTC. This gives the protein CASSLESGAYEQYF.

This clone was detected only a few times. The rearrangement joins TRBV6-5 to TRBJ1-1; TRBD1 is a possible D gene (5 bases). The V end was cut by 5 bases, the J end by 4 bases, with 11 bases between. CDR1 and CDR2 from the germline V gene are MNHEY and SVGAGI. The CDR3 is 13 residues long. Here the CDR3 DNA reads TGTGCCAGCAGTGAAGGGGAGGCCACTGAAGCTTTCTTT. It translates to CASSEGEATEAFF.

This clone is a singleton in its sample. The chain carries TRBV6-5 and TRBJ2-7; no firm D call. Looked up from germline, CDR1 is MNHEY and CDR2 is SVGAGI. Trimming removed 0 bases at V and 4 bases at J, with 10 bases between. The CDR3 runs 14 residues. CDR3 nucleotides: TGTGCCAGCAGTTACTCGAGTGCGCAATACGAGCAGTACTTC. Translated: CASSYSSAQYEQYF.

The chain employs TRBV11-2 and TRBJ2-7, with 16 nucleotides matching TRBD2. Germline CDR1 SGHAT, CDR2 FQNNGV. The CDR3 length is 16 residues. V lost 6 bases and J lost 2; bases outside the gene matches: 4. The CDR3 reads CASSLGTSGRAYEQYF. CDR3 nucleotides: TGTGCCAGCAGTTTGGGGACTAGCGGGAGGGCCTACGAGCAGTACTTC.

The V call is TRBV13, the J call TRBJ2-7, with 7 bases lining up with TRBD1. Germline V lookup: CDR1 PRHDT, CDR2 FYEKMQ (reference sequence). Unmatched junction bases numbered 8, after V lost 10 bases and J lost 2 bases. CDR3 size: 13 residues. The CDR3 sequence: CATLKTGTYEQYF. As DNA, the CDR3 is TGTGCCACCCTCAAGACAGGGACCTACGAGCAGTACTTC.

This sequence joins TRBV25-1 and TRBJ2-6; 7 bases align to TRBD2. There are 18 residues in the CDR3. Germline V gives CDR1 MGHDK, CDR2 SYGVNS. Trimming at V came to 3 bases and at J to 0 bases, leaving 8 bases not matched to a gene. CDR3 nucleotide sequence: TGTGCCAGCAGTGAGTCTACTAGCGCAAGCTCTGGGGCCAACGTCCTGACTTTC. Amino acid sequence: CASSESTSASSGANVLTF.

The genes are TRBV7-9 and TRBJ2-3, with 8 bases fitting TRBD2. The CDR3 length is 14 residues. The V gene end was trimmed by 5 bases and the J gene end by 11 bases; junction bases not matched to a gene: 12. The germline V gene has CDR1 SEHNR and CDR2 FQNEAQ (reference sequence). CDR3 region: CASSPSGGETGQYF. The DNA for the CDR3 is TGTGCCAGCAGCCCCTCCGGGGGGGAAACTGGGCAGTATTTT. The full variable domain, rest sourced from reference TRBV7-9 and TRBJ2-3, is DTGVSQNPRHKITKRGQNVTFRCDPISEHNRLYWYRQTLGQGPEFLTYFQNEAQLEKSRLLSDRFSAERPKGSFSTLEIQRTEQGDSAMYLCASSPSGGETGQYFGPGTRLTVL.

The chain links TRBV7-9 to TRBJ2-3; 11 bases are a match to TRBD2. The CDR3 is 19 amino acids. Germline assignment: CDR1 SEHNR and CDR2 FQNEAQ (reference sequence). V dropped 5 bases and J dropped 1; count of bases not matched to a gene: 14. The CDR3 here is CASSGGGRLAGFGTDTQYF. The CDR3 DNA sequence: TGTGCCAGCAGCGGGGGGGGAAGACTAGCGGGATTCGGCACAGATACGCAGTATTTT.

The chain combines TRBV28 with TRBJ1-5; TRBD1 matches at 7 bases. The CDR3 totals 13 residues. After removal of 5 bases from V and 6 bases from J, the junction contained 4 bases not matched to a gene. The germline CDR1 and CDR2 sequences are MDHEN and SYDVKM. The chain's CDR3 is CASSGTAIQPQHF. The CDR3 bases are TGTGCCAGCAGTGGGACAGCGATTCAGCCCCAGCATTTT.

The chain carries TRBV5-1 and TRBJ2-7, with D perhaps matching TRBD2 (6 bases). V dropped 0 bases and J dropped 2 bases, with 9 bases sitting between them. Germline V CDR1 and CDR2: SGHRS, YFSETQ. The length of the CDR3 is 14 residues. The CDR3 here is CASSLAGLPYEQYF. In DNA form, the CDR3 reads TGCGCCAGCAGCTTGGCCGGACTACCCTACGAGCAGTACTTC. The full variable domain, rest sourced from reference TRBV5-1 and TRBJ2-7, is KAGVTQTPRYLIKTRGQQVTLSCSPISGHRSVSWYQQTPGQGLQFLFEYFSETQRNKGNFPGRFSGRQFSNSRSEMNVSTLELGDSALYLCASSLAGLPYEQYFGPGTRLTVT.

In nucleotides, the CDR3 is TGTGCCAGCAGCTCGTCGGACAGGACCCGTGAGCAGTTCTTC. It codes for CASSSSDRTREQFF. The chain links TRBV5-6 to TRBJ2-1, with 7 bases fitting TRBD1. CDR3 length equals 14 residues. Germline V lookup: CDR1 SGHDT, CDR2 YYEEEE. V gave up 3 bases and J gave up 9 bases; unmatched junction bases: 9.

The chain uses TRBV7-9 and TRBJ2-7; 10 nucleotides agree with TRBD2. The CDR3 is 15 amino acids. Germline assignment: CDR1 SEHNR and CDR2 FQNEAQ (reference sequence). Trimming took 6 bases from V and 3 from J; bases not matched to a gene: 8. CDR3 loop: CASSPWTSGDYEQYF. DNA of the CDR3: TGTGCCAGCAGTCCCTGGACTAGCGGAGACTACGAGCAGTACTTC.

This CDR3 is CASSIQTGFNYGYTF. The CDR3, as DNA: TGTGCCAGTAGTATCCAGACAGGCTTTAACTATGGCTACACCTTC. V is TRBV19 and J is TRBJ1-2; TRBD1 might be the D (6 bases). V lost 3 bases, J lost 1 base, and 12 bases lay in between. The CDR3 totals 15 residues. Germline lookup yields CDR1 LNHDA and CDR2 SQIVND (reference sequence).

This chain's CDR3 is CASARDRGRFVEAFF. In DNA form, the CDR3 reads TGTGCTAGTGCCCGGGACAGGGGGCGATTTGTTGAAGCTTTCTTT. The chain employs TRBV12-5 and TRBJ1-1; 12 positions match TRBD1. J gave up 7 bases and V 7 bases, and 10 bases lay outside the gene matches. Germline assignment: CDR1 LGHNT and CDR2 FRNRAP. CDR3 length: 15 amino acids.

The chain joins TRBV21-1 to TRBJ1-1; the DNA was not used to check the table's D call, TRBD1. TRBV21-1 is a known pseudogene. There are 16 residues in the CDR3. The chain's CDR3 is CASGPGQGRGGTEAFF. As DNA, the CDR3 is TGTGCCAGCGGGCCGGGACAGGGGCGGGGAGGTACTGAAGCTTTCTTT.

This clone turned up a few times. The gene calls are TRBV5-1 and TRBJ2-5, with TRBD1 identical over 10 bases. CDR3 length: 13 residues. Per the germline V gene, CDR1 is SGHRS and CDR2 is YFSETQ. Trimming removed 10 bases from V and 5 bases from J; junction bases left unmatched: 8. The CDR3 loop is CASGTGVRETQYF. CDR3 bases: TGCGCCTCTGGGACAGGGGTAAGGGAGACCCAGTACTTC.